This paragraph covers one T cell receptor beta chain sequence. The sample is drawn from a study of blood T cell repertoires in COVID-19. At the level of the study: Samples representing acute and convalescent COVID-19 were sourced from the United States, Italy and Spain. T cells, B-cell-depleted T cells, or PBMCs supplied cDNA or gDNA.

Original processing notes: Cell counts per sample came from amplifying reference gene primers. TCRdb's copy holds only in-frame clones and misses some; the assay was immunoSEQ multiplex PCR. V and J calls and clone size are copied from that table; D and trimming were computed from the DNA. The table records under 200,000 clones, more than 85% of them present only once. This TCR was recovered from a man between 45 and 60 years old with acute or convalescent COVID-19. The sample consisted of peripheral blood.

The DNA of the CDR3 is TGTGCCAGCAGTTACCCACAGGGGTTAGAGATCTACGAGCAGTACTTC. This gives the protein CASSYPQGLEIYEQYF. The rearrangement uses TRBV27 and TRBJ2-7, with TRBD1 matching over 7 bases. After removal of 4 bases from V and 3 bases from J, the junction contained 12 bases not matched to a gene. The CDR3 contains 16 residues. The germline V gene has CDR1 MNHEY and CDR2 SMNVEV (reference sequence).